Sequencing of this T cell receptor beta chain was carried out in a study of blood T cell repertoires in COVID-19. In the study overall: Samples came from the United States, Italy and Spain, spanning acute and convalescent COVID-19. T cells, B-cell-depleted T cells, or PBMCs supplied cDNA or gDNA.

This CDR3 comprises 15 residues. Germline V gene data show CDR1 as SGDLS and CDR2 as YYNGEE. Losses at the gene ends were 4 bases for V and 7 bases for J; bases not matched to a gene: 11. Per the study methods: It was from reference gene primer amplification that nucleated cell counts were estimated. Here immunoSEQ multiplex PCR was the method, and the copy in TCRdb shows in-frame clones only, minus some. V and J calls and clone size follow that table, whereas D and trimming were derived from the DNA. The table lists under 150,000 clones, around four fifths of them singletons, with 35% to 40% in the top ten.

The specimen was peripheral blood. The chain carries TRBV9 and TRBJ2-5, with 9 positions matching TRBD1. The TCR sequence derives from a human donor in a cohort sampled during active COVID-19. CDR3 in DNA: TGTGCCAGCAGCAGCCCCGGGACAGGGCGAGGGACCCAGTACTTC. It specifies CASSSPGTGRGTQYF.